This TCR beta chain was obtained from a study of Graves' ophthalmopathy and Graves' hyperthyroidism. The V gene's germline CDR1 is SGDLS and CDR2 YYNGEE. The CDR3 has 15 residues. The germline V and J ends were trimmed by 4 bases and 0 bases, with 13 bases remaining between them. General study points: Among thyroid clonotypes expanded above 0.001 frequency, most also appeared in blood.

The sequenced template was RNA, covering the TCR beta CDR3 region. Second-round multiplex PCR came after a first-round RT-PCR that employed HTBI primers. TCRdb reprocessed the multiplex PCR reads via MiXCR and lists one record per CDR3 protein. The sample has 680,000 or so distinct CDR3 sequences; around a fifth are singletons. Worth noting for this clonotype: What it recognizes is unknown.

Hyperthyroidism is called stable when no ophthalmopathy develops within 18 months of follow-up. Among the exclusions were patients with other autoimmune diseases, uncontrolled infections, pregnancy or lactation. The chain couples TRBV9 to TRBJ1-1, with D uncertain. This TCR was recovered from a woman aged 18 to 35 with stable Graves' hyperthyroidism. Some clones in this sample may be carry-over from other donors' samples. The material sequenced was peripheral blood. CDR3 loop: CASSPRPGMNTEAFF. CDR3 nucleotides: TGTGCCAGCAGCCCCCGTCCCGGGATGAACACTGAAGCTTTCTTT.